The 3 T cell receptor beta chains presented below share a single source sample, sequenced in a study of blood T cell repertoires in COVID-19. Sequenced by immunoSEQ multiplex PCR; TCRdb stores in-frame clones only, minus some. The sample lists about 190,000 clones, roughly 89% occurring once. What was sequenced was peripheral blood. These receptors all stem from a man aged 40-55 years with acute or convalescent COVID-19.

The gene calls are TRBV28 and TRBJ2-7; tentatively, D is TRBD1 (5 bases). Germline V gene sequence: CDR1 MDHEN, CDR2 SYDVKM. V lost 2 bases, J lost 1 base, and 9 bases lay in between. The CDR3 loop spans 14 amino acids. The CDR3 spells CASSLARTSYEQYF. The CDR3, as DNA: TGTGCCAGCAGTTTAGCCAGGACATCCTACGAGCAGTACTTC.

This clone occurred once. The V call is TRBV20-1, the J call TRBJ1-2, with D possibly TRBD1 on 6 matching bases. Germline V lookup: CDR1 DFQATT, CDR2 SNEGSKA (reference sequence). V was pared by 7 bases and J by 5 bases, with 11 bases between. The CDR3 is 11 residues long. The CDR3 DNA is TGCAGTGTCTCACAGGGATATGGCTACACCTTC. This gives the protein CSVSQGYGYTF.

This clone was counted between two and nine times. The V and J genes are TRBV9 and TRBJ2-2; 9 bases fit TRBD1. Germline V lookup: CDR1 SGDLS, CDR2 YYNGEE. This CDR3 has 18 residues. Losses at the gene ends were 4 bases for V and 3 bases for J; bases not matched to a gene: 13. This CDR3 is CASSRVRTGVSYTGELFF. CDR3 coding DNA: TGTGCCAGCAGCAGGGTGAGGACAGGGGTGTCATACACCGGGGAGCTGTTTTTT.